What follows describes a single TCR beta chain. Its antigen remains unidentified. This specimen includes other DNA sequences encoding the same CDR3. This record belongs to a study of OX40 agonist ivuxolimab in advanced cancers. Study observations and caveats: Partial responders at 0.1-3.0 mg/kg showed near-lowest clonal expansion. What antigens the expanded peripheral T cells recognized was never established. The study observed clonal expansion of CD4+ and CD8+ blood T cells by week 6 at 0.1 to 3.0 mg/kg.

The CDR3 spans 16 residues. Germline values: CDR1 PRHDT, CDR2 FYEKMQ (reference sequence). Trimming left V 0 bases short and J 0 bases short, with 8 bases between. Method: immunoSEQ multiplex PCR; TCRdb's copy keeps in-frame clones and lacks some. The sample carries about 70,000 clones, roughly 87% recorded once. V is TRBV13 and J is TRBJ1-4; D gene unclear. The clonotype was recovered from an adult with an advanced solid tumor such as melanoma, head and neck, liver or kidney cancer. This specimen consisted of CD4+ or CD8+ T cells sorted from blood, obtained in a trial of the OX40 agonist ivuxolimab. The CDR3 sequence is CASSLGPGATNEKLFF. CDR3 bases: TGTGCCAGCAGCTTAGGGCCCGGGGCAACTAATGAAAAACTGTTTTTT.